This paragraph covers one T cell receptor (beta chain) sequence. This record belongs to a study of blood T cell repertoires in COVID-19. Study summary: The study drew acute and convalescent COVID-19 samples from the United States, Italy and Spain. Nucleic acid was either cDNA or gDNA, and it came from T cells, B-cell-depleted T cells, or PBMCs.

In the source study's methods: Reference gene primers were amplified, and this amplification served to estimate nucleated cell counts. Clones were sequenced by immunoSEQ multiplex PCR, and TCRdb holds only the in-frame ones, with some missing. The DNA was the basis for D and trimming; V, J and clone size are from that table. The data contain roughly 300,000 clones, 85% to 90% of them singletons. This CDR3 spans 12 amino acids. Germline values: CDR1 GTSNPN, CDR2 SVGIG (reference sequence). V gave up 0 bases and J gave up 12 bases, with 9 bases separating them. Sequenced: peripheral blood. The TCR sequence derives from a woman aged 40 to 50 who had recovered from COVID-19. The gene calls are TRBV30 and TRBJ1-6, with D unclear. The CDR3 here is CAWSVGGGPLHF. The CDR3 bases are TGTGCCTGGAGTGTCGGTGGAGGACCCCTCCACTTT.